A single sample gave rise to the 22 T cell receptor beta chains below, sequenced in a study of radiation and T cells in renal cell carcinoma. Profiling relied on immunoSEQ multiplex PCR, and the TCRdb table lists in-frame clones only, not all of them. This sample carries approximately 110,000 clones, approximately 80% of them seen once, and the ten largest clones take about 3%. Time point of the sample: baseline pretreatment blood. Treatment meaning: 15 Gy SBRT to primary tumor, nephrectomy 4 weeks later. Sequences were derived from blood, sampled from a patient whose treatment included radiotherapy and nephrectomy. All receptors derive from a woman in her sixties or seventies with renal cell carcinoma.

V and J are TRBV7-2 and TRBJ1-2; 8 nucleotides match TRBD1. This CDR3 comprises 15 residues. Trimming removed 3 bases from V and 3 bases from J; junction bases left unmatched: 6. Germline lookup yields CDR1 SGHTA and CDR2 FQGNSA. CDR3 loop: CASSFQGAGDYGYTF. The CDR3 DNA reads as TGTGCCAGCAGCTTCCAGGGGGCTGGGGACTATGGCTACACCTTC.

The chain joins TRBV19 to TRBJ1-1; tentatively, D is TRBD1 (5 bases). CDR1 is LNHDA, CDR2 SQIVND, per germline (reference sequence). V shed 7 bases and J shed 0 bases, with 12 bases lying between them. CDR3 length: 14 amino acids. CDR3 residues: CASTLWGLNTEAFF. The DNA of the CDR3 is TGTGCCAGTACCCTGTGGGGCCTGAACACTGAAGCTTTCTTT.

The J gene is TRBJ1-4, the V gene TRBV2; D uncertain. Germline V gene sequence: CDR1 SNHLY, CDR2 FYNNEI. The CDR3 runs 15 residues. Trimming removed 6 bases from V and 0 bases from J, with 11 bases in between. The CDR3 here is CASRERVATNEKLFF. The DNA for the CDR3 is TGTGCCAGCAGAGAGCGAGTTGCAACTAATGAAAAACTGTTTTTT.

The chain carries TRBV11-2 and TRBJ1-1, with 11 nucleotides matching TRBD1. Losses at the gene ends were 6 bases for V and 4 bases for J; bases not matched to a gene: 10. Looked up from germline, CDR1 is SGHAT and CDR2 is FQNNGV. CDR3 length equals 16 residues. As DNA, the CDR3 is TGTGCCAGCAGTTATTCCCCGGGACAGGGGGGCACTGAAGCTTTCTTT. Protein sequence: CASSYSPGQGGTEAFF.

The chain carries TRBV5-6 and TRBJ2-3, with 8 bases fitting TRBD2. Germline CDR1 SGHDT, CDR2 YYEEEE. This CDR3 is built from 17 residues. The V and J ends lost 2 bases and 3 bases, in that order; junction bases with no gene match: 11. The CDR3 region has the DNA TGTGCCAGCAGCTTACGAGGGTGGCCTAGCGGGACAGATACGCAGTATTTT. This translates into CASSLRGWPSGTDTQYF.

The chain employs TRBV6-6 and TRBJ1-5; no reliable D call. The CDR3 spans 12 residues. Germline lookup yields CDR1 MNHNY and CDR2 SVGAGI (reference sequence). Between the trimmed V and J ends, which lost 6 bases and 4 bases, there was a span of 7 bases. CDR3 DNA: TGTGCCAGCAGGATAGAGAATCAGCCCCAGCATTTT. It specifies CASRIENQPQHF.

V is TRBV10-3 and J is TRBJ1-3, with 8 bases that match TRBD1. Germline CDR1 is ENHRY and CDR2 is SYGVKD. The J segment lost 2 bases and the V segment lost 10 bases, leaving 4 bases of the junction unmatched. The CDR3 is 13 amino acids. The CDR3, as DNA: TGTGCCACCACGACAGGGGCTGGAAACACCATATATTTT. Amino acids: CATTTGAGNTIYF.

V gene TRBV6-5 combines with J gene TRBJ1-5, with a possible D match to TRBD1 (5 bases). V lost 4 bases to trimming and J lost 6 bases, with 19 bases between them. CDR3 size: 16 residues. Germline CDR1 and CDR2: MNHEY and SVGAGI. The DNA for the CDR3 is TGTGCCAGCAGTTCGAACTCCGGGACGACCGGTCAGCCCCAGCATTTT. This sequence encodes CASSSNSGTTGQPQHF.

The V and J genes are TRBV14 and TRBJ1-1; D perhaps matches TRBD1 (6 bases). Germline V gene data show CDR1 as SGHDN and CDR2 as FVKESK. The V end was cut by 1 base, the J end by 9 bases, with 12 bases between. The CDR3 extends over 13 amino acids. CDR3: CASSQAGGAQAFF. CDR3 nucleotides: TGTGCCAGCAGCCAAGCGGGGGGGGCCCAAGCTTTCTTT. The full variable domain, its missing parts supplied by reference TRBV14 and TRBJ1-1, is EAGVTQFPSHSVIEKGQTVTLRCDPISGHDNLYWYRRVMGKEIKFLLHFVKESKQDESGMPNNRFLAERTGGTYSTLKVQPAELEDSGVYFCASSQAGGAQAFFGQGTRLTVV.

As to this clone: At one of its ends the junction is not consistent with the germline gene, which may arise from a read error. The J gene is TRBJ2-7, the V gene TRBV30, with D tentatively TRBD2 (6 bases). Germline assignment: CDR1 GTSNPN and CDR2 SVGIG (reference sequence). CDR3 length equals 15 residues. The CDR3 sequence is CARSTDGGKGYEQYF. In DNA form, the CDR3 reads TGTGCCCGGAGTACCGACGGCGGGAAGGGGTACGAGCAGTACTTC.

The chain uses TRBV27 and TRBJ2-1, with TRBD2 identical over 8 bases. The ends lost 2 bases at V and 8 bases at J; junction bases unmatched: 8. The CDR3 runs to 15 residues. Germline V gene lookup returns CDR1 MNHEY and CDR2 SMNVEV (reference sequence). The CDR3 DNA sequence: TGTGCCAGCAGTTTAACGGGAGGGCCGGGCTATGAGCAGTTCTTC. The encoded protein is CASSLTGGPGYEQFF.

The chain carries TRBV4-3 and TRBJ2-1; TRBD2 matches at 12 bases. Germline V lookup: CDR1 LGHNA, CDR2 YSLEER. CDR3 length: 14 amino acids. V shed 2 bases and J 9 bases; nucleotides not matched to a gene: 2. CDR3 sequence (DNA): TGCGCCAGCAGCCAACTACTAGCGGGAGGTGAGCAGTTCTTC. This gives the protein CASSQLLAGGEQFF.

This chain uses TRBV4-2 with TRBJ2-1, with D perhaps being TRBD1 or TRBD2 (5 bases each). The V gene lost 4 bases and the J gene lost 6 bases, with 13 bases spanning the gap. Germline V gene lookup returns CDR1 LGHNA and CDR2 YNFKEQ. The CDR3 totals 14 residues. The CDR3 DNA is TGTGCCAGCAGCCCAAGGGCAGGGAGCAATGAGCAGTTCTTC. Its protein product is CASSPRAGSNEQFF.

The rearrangement links TRBV10-3 to TRBJ2-7; 7 nucleotides agree with TRBD1. V trimming: 2 bases; J trimming: 3 bases; junction bases outside the gene matches: 4. The CDR3 is 14 amino acids. Per germline, CDR1 ENHRY and CDR2 SYGVKD. For the CDR3, the DNA is TGTGCCATCAGTGAGCCGGGACAGCACTACGAGCAGTACTTC. It specifies CAISEPGQHYEQYF.

The CDR3: CASSFGGGGTYNEQFF. In DNA form, the CDR3 reads TGTGCCAGCAGCTTCGGGGGCGGGGGTACCTACAATGAGCAGTTCTTC. The V and J genes are TRBV11-1 and TRBJ2-1; possible D gene TRBD2, 7 bases. The CDR3 runs 16 residues. V was cut by 3 bases and J by 2 bases, with 14 bases left in between. Germline V gene data show CDR1 as SGHAT and CDR2 as FQDESV (reference sequence).

The chain uses TRBV7-2 and TRBJ1-5, with D maybe TRBD1 (5 bases). The CDR3 has 14 amino acids. Trimming cost V 2 bases and J 7 bases, with 12 bases left between them. Germline CDR1 SGHTA, CDR2 FQGNSA. The CDR3 sequence is CASSLWGVGQPQHF. The CDR3 nucleotides read TGTGCCAGCAGCTTATGGGGGGTGGGCCAGCCCCAGCATTTT.

The chain is built from TRBV5-1 and TRBJ2-2, with D possibly called TRBD1 or TRBD2 (6 bases each). Germline V CDR1 and CDR2: SGHRS, YFSETQ. The CDR3 is 17 amino acids. V lost 2 bases and J 0 bases, leaving 14 bases between the germline ends. The CDR3 here is CASSFRQGTPNTGELFF. The CDR3, as DNA: TGCGCCAGCAGCTTTCGGCAGGGGACTCCGAACACCGGGGAGCTGTTTTTT.

This clone was counted a single time. The chain recombines TRBV5-1 with TRBJ2-6; no definite D call. V was cut by 4 bases and J by 4 bases, with 27 bases left in between. Germline-derived CDR1 and CDR2 are SGHRS and YFSETQ. CDR3 length: 20 amino acids. The CDR3 nucleotides read TGCGCCAGCAGCCCACGGCCAAGGGTCGGCGGCCTCTCGGGGGCCAACGTCCTGACTTTC. It codes for CASSPRPRVGGLSGANVLTF.

This clone was counted between two and nine times. The chain recombines TRBV19 with TRBJ1-1; 8 bases line up with TRBD1. This CDR3 spans 15 amino acids. Trimming at V came to 1 base and at J to 7 bases, leaving 8 bases not matched to a gene. CDR1 is LNHDA, CDR2 SQIVND, per germline (reference sequence). The CDR3: CASSIGQGSPREAFF. As DNA, the CDR3 is TGTGCCAGTAGTATAGGACAGGGGAGCCCCCGTGAAGCTTTCTTT.

Comments on this clone: One end of the junction fails to match germline, which may point to a read error. The rearrangement links TRBV7-7 to TRBJ2-5; D not certain. In germline, CDR1 is SSHAT, CDR2 FNYEAQ (reference sequence). CDR3 length: 15 amino acids. The DNA of the CDR3 is TGTGCTAGCAGCTCCTGGCCTCGAGCCCAAGAGACCCAGTACTTC. It codes for CASSSWPRAQETQYF.

The V call is TRBV6-6, the J call TRBJ1-3, with 7 bases matching TRBD1. From germline, CDR1 is MNHNY and CDR2 SVGAGI (reference sequence). Losses at the gene ends were 8 bases for V and 2 bases for J; bases not matched to a gene: 3. The CDR3 totals 13 residues. The CDR3: CASRTGAGNTIYF. In DNA form, the CDR3 reads TGTGCCAGCCGTACAGGGGCTGGAAACACCATATATTTT.

This clone has more than one count but fewer than ten. The rearrangement joins TRBV13 to TRBJ1-1; no clear D. The CDR3 consists of 13 residues. Trimming shortened V by 5 bases and J by 4 bases, and 11 bases separated the two germline ends. The germline V gene encodes CDR1 PRHDT and CDR2 FYEKMQ (reference sequence). The CDR3 protein is CASSPQIGTEAFF. The CDR3 bases are TGTGCCAGCAGCCCCCAAATCGGCACTGAAGCTTTCTTT.